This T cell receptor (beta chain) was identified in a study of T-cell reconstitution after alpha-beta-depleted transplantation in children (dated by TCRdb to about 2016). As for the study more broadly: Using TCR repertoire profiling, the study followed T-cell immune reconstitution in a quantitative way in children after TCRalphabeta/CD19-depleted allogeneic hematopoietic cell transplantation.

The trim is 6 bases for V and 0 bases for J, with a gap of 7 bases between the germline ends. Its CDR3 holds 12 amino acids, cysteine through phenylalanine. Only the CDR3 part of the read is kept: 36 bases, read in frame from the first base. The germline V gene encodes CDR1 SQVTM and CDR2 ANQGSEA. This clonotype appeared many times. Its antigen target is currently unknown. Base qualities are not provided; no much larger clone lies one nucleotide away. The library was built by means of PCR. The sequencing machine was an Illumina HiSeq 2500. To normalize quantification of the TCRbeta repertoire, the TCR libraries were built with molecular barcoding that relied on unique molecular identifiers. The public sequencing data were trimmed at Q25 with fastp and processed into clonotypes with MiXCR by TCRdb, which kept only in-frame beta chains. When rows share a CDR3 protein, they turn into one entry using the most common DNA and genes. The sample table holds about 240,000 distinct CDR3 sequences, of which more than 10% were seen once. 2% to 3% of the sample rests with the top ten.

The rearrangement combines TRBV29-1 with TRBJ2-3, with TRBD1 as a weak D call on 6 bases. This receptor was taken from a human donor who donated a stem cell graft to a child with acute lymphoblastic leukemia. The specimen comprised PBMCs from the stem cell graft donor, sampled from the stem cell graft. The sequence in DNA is TGCAGCGTAAGGGGGAGCACAGATACGCAGTATTTT. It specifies CSVRGSTDTQYF.